The clone carrying this T cell receptor beta chain has ten or more counts. Its specificity is unknown. Use was made of roughly 980,000 CD4+ or CD8+ T cells in sorted libraries. This record belongs to a study of neurological immune-mediated disorders. The CDR3 has 17 residues. Germline values: CDR1 DFQATT, CDR2 SNEGSKA (reference sequence). V gave up 3 bases and J gave up 4 bases; unmatched junction bases: 9. One entry per CDR3 protein results from TCRdb running MiXCR on the 5' RACE reads. Of roughly 39,000 distinct CDR3 sequences in the sample, 7% to 8.5% were seen once. Study-level results: The study found no CDR3 amino acid sequences shared by expanded clones across subjects, suggesting private repertoires in all groups.

Sequencing was performed on CD4+ T cells from blood. This sequence was found in a man aged 45-65 years in good health. The chain links TRBV20-1 to TRBJ2-2; TRBD2 agrees at 12 bases. CDR3 in amino acids: CSASGLAGGRGTGELFF. CDR3 bases: TGCAGTGCTAGTGGGCTAGCGGGAGGGCGCGGCACCGGGGAGCTGTTTTTT.